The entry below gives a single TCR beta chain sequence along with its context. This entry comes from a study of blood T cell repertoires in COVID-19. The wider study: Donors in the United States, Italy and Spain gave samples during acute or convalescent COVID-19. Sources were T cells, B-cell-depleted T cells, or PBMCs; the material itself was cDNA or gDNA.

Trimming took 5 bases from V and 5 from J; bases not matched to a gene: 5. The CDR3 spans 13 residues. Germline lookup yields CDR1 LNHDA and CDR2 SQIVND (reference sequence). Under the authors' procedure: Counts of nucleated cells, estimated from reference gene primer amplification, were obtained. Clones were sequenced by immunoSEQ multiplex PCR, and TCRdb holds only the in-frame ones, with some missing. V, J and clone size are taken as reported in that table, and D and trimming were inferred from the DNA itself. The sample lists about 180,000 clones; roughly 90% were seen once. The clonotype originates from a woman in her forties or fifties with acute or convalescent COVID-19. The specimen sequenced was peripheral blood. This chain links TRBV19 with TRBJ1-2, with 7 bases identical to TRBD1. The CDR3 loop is CASSAGQKYGYTF. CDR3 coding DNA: TGTGCCAGTAGTGCGGGACAGAAGTATGGCTACACCTTC.